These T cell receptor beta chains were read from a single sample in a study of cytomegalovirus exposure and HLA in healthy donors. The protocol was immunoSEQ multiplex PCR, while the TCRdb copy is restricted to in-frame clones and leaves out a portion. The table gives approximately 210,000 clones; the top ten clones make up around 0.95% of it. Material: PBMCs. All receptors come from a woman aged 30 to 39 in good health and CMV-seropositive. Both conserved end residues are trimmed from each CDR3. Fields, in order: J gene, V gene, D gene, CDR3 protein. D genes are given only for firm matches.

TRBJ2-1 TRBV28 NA ASSLTGSNEQF
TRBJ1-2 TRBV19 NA ASTPFEGGSYT
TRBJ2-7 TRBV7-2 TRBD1 ASSSGQTYEQY
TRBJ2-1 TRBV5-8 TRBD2 ASSLGGRDYNEQF
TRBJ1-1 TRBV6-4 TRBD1 ASSDWGQGKAF
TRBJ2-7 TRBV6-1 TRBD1 ATETGRHEQY
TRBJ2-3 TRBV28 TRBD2 ASSLFAGESTDTQY
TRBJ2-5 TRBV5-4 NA ASSSGQDKYKETQY
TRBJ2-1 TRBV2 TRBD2 ASSPGLAMGNEQF
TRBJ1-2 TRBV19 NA ASSIAGGGYT
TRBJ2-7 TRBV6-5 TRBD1 ASSSRTGGSYEQY
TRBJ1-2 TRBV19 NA ASSITGNYGYT
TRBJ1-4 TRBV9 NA ASSVGGRGDEKLF
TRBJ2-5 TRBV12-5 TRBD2 ASGLALAGGFKTQY
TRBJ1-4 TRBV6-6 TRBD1 ASSTGTGREKLF
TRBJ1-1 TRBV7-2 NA ASSLDHSGEAF
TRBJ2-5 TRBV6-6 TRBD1 ASKITGGRETQY
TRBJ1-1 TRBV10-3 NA AISEFNRMTNTEAF
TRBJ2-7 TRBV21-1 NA ASSPRHLRDRDYTSYEQY
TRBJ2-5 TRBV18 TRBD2 ASSPPAGGEETQY
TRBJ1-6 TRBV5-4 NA ASSLETNSPLH
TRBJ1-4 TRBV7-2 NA ASSSSGVGEKLF
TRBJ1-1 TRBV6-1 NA ASSETGTEAF
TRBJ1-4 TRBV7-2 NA ASSLIRWEKLF
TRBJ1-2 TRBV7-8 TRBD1 ASSLQGANYGYT
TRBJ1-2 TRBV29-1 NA SVDEDSTPYGYT
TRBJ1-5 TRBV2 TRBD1 ARAVGTANYSNQPQH